Each of the 9 T cell receptor beta chains below was sequenced from the same sample in a study of radiotherapy plus CTLA-4 blockade in lung cancer. Method: immunoSEQ multiplex PCR; TCRdb's copy keeps in-frame clones and lacks some. The data show over 100,000 clones, roughly four fifths seen once. The sequencing used peripheral blood, collected from a patient treated with radiotherapy plus ipilimumab. These TCRs come from a human donor with non-small cell lung cancer that progressed on radiotherapy plus ipilimumab. Some clones in this sample may be carry-over from other donors' samples.

A few counts support this clone. The V and J genes are TRBV10-3 and TRBJ2-3, with D unresolved. CDR3 length: 14 amino acids. V was clipped by 0 bases and J by 2 bases, with 6 bases between them. Germline loops: CDR1 ENHRY, CDR2 SYGVKD. The CDR3 is CAISESQPTDTQYF. The CDR3 coding sequence is TGTGCCATCAGTGAGTCGCAGCCCACAGATACGCAGTATTTT.

This clone has a single count. V is TRBV2 and J is TRBJ1-1; D not certain. Germline V lookup: CDR1 SNHLY, CDR2 FYNNEI. Trimming stripped 8 bases from V and 2 bases from J, with 9 bases between. The CDR3 totals 12 residues. The CDR3 region is CASGFLNTEAFF. Here the CDR3 DNA reads TGTGCCAGCGGCTTCCTTAACACTGAAGCTTTCTTT.

This chain links TRBV7-9 with TRBJ2-1; D perhaps matches TRBD1 (6 bases). The CDR3 runs 15 residues. Looked up from germline, CDR1 is SEHNR and CDR2 is FQNEAQ (reference sequence). V shed 5 bases and J shed 6 bases, with 17 bases lying between them. The DNA of the CDR3 is TGTGCCAGCAGCCCCGGCAGGGGTTTCTTCAATGAGCAGTTCTTC. Translated: CASSPGRGFFNEQFF. Drawing the rest from reference TRBV7-9 and TRBJ2-1, the complete variable domain is DTGVSQNPRHKITKRGQNVTFRCDPISEHNRLYWYRQTLGQGPEFLTYFQNEAQLEKSRLLSDRFSAERPKGSFSTLEIQRTEQGDSAMYLCASSPGRGFFNEQFFGPGTRLTVL.

Regarding this clone: The sample carries other DNA sequences with the same CDR3. The chain links TRBV18 to TRBJ2-7; D is uncertain. The V gene lost 3 bases and the J gene lost 4 bases, with 4 bases spanning the gap. This CDR3 contains 11 residues. The germline CDR1 and CDR2 sequences are KGHSH and LQKENI. The CDR3 loop is CASSPEYEQYF. CDR3 in DNA: TGTGCCAGCTCACCCGAGTACGAGCAGTACTTC.

The chain recombines TRBV7-3 with TRBJ2-1; tentative D call: TRBD1 (6 bases). The CDR3 has 14 residues. Trimming shortened V by 1 base and J by 9 bases, and 13 bases separated the two germline ends. Germline V gives CDR1 SGHTA, CDR2 FQGTGA. CDR3 nucleotides: TGTGCCAGCAGCTTAATACAGGGTGTAGGTGAGCAGTTCTTC. Residues: CASSLIQGVGEQFF.

The chain employs TRBV4-1 and TRBJ1-2; D gene uncertain. With 0 bases removed from V and 4 bases from J, the gap between germline ends came to 12 bases. This CDR3 spans 15 amino acids. CDR1 is MGHRA, CDR2 YSYEKL, per germline. In DNA form, the CDR3 reads TGCGCCAGCAGCCAAGAACCGTATTTCATCTATGGCTACACCTTC. The encoded protein is CASSQEPYFIYGYTF.

The rearrangement joins TRBV19 to TRBJ1-1; TRBD1 aligns across 12 bases. Germline lookup yields CDR1 LNHDA and CDR2 SQIVND (reference sequence). The V gene end was trimmed by 4 bases and the J gene end by 12 bases; junction bases not matched to a gene: 12. CDR3 size: 15 residues. CDR3 nucleotides: TGTGCCAGTAGTACCGCGGGACAGGGGGCGTTGAAAACTTTCTTT. This sequence encodes CASSTAGQGALKTFF.

Note on this clone: This sample includes further DNA sequences coding for the same CDR3. The chain joins TRBV6-1 to TRBJ2-5; 8 positions match TRBD1. Germline CDR1 and CDR2: MNHNS and SASEGT. With 0 bases clipped from V and 1 base from J, the junction kept 13 bases outside the gene matches. The CDR3 extends over 19 amino acids. CDR3 amino acids: CASSEALWGRQGIQETQYF. DNA of the CDR3: TGTGCCAGCAGTGAAGCGCTGTGGGGCCGACAGGGGATCCAAGAGACCCAGTACTTC.

The chain carries TRBV12-5 and TRBJ1-1; D call uncertain. CDR1 is LGHNT, CDR2 FRNRAP, per germline. V gave up 3 bases and J gave up 1 base, with 3 bases separating them. The CDR3 loop spans 12 amino acids. The CDR3 DNA is TGTGCTAGTGGTTTTGGGAACACTGAAGCTTTCTTT. This gives the protein CASGFGNTEAFF. The entire variable domain, with the rest obtained from reference TRBV12-5 and TRBJ1-1, is as follows: DARVTQTPRHKVTEMGQEVTMRCQPILGHNTVFWYRQTMMQGLELLAYFRNRAPLDDSGMPKDRFSAEMPDATLATLKIQPSEPRDSAVYFCASGFGNTEAFFGQGTRLTVV.